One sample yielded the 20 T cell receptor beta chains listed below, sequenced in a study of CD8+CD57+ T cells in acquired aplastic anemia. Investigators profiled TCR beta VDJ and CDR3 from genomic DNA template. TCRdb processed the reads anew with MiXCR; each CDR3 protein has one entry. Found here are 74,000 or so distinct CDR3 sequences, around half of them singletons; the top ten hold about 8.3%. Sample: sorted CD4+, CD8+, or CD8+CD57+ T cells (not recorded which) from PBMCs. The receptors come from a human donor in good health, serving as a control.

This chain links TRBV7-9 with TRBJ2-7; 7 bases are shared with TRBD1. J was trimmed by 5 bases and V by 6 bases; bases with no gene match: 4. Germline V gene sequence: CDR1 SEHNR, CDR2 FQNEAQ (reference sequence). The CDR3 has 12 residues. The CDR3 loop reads CASRSQGDEQYF. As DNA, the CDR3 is TGTGCCAGCAGAAGTCAGGGGGACGAGCAGTACTTC.

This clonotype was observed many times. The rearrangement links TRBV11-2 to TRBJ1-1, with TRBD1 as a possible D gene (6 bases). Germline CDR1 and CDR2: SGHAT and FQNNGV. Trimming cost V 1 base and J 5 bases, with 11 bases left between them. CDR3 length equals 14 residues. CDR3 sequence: CASSLGGGQTEAFF. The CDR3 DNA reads TGTGCCAGCAGCTTAGGGGGGGGGCAGACTGAAGCTTTCTTT.

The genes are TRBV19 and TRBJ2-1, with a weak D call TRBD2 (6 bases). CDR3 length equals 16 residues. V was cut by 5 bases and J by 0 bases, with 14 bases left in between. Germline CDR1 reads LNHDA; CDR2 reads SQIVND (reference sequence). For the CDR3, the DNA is TGTGCCAGTAGTGCCGTTGGGGGGAGCTCCTACAATGAGCAGTTCTTC. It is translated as CASSAVGGSSYNEQFF. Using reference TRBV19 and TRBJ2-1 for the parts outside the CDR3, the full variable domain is DGGITQSPKYLFRKEGQNVTLSCEQNLNHDAMYWYRQDPGQGLRLIYYSQIVNDFQKGDIAEGYSVSREKKESFPLTVTSAQKNPTAFYLCASSAVGGSSYNEQFFGPGTRLTVL.

The CDR3 loop reads CAISDQGSNQPQHF. CDR3 DNA: TGTGCCATCAGCGACCAAGGCAGCAATCAGCCCCAGCATTTT. This rearrangement joins TRBV10-3 to TRBJ1-5, with D unresolved. Trimming left V 6 bases short and J 1 base short, with 10 bases between. The CDR3 has 14 residues. Germline V CDR1 and CDR2: ENHRY, SYGVKD.

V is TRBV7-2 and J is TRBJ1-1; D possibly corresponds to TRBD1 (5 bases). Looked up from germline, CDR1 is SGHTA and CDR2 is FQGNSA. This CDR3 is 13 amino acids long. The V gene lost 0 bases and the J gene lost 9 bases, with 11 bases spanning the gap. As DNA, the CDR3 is TGTGCCAGCAGCTTAGCACGGACACGAAAAGCTTTCTTT. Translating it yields CASSLARTRKAFF. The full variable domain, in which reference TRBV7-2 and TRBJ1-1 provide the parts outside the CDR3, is GAGVSQSPSNKVTEKGKDVELRCDPISGHTALYWYRQSLGQGLEFLIYFQGNSAPDKSGLPSDRFSAERTGGSVSTLTIQRTQQEDSAVYLCASSLARTRKAFFGQGTRLTVV.

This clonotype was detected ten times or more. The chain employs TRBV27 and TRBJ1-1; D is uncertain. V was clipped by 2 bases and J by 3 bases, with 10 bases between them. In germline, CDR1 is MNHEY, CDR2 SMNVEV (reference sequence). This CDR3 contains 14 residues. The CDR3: CASSLGQYYTEAFF. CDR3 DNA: TGTGCCAGCAGTTTAGGGCAGTATTACACTGAAGCTTTCTTT.

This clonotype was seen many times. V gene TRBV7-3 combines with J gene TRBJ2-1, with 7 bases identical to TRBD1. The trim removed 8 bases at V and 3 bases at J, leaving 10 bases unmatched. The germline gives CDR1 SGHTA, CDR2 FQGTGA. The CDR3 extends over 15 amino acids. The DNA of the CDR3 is TGTGCCAGCGGGATGGGACAGCAATTCTACAATGAGCAGTTCTTC. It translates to CASGMGQQFYNEQFF.

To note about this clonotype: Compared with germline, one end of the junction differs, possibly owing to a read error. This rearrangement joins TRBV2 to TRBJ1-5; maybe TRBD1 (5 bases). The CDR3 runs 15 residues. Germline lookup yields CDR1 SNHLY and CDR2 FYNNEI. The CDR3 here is CASRAGTGSDQPQHF. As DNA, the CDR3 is TGTGCCAGCAGGGCCGGGACGGGTAGCGATCAGCCCCAGCATTTT.

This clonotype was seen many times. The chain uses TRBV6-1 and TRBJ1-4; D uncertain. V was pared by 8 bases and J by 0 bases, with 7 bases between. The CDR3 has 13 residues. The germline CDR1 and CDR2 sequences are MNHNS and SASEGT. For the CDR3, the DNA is TGTGCCAGCTCCGAGGCAACTAATGAAAAACTGTTTTTT. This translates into CASSEATNEKLFF.

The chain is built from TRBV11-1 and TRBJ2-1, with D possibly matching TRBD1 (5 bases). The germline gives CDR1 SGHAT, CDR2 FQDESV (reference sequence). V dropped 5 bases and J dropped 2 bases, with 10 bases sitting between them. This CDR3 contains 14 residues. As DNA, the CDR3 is TGTGCCAGCAGCGCTCAGGGAACCTACAATGAGCAGTTCTTC. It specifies CASSAQGTYNEQFF. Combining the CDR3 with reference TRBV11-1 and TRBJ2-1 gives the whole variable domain EAEVAQSPRYKITEKSQAVAFWCDPISGHATLYWYRQILGQGPELLVQFQDESVVDDSQLPKDRFSAERLKGVDSTLKIQPAELGDSAMYLCASSAQGTYNEQFFGPGTRLTVL.

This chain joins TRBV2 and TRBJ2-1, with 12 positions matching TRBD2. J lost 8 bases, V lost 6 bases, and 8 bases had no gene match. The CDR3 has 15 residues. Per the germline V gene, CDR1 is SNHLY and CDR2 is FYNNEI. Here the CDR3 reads CASRPTSGGLDEQFF. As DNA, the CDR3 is TGTGCCAGCAGACCTACTAGCGGGGGGTTGGATGAGCAGTTCTTC.

The CDR3 bases are TGTGCCACCAGTGATCCCCGGGACAGGGGGCATGGCTACACCTTC. Its translation is CATSDPRDRGHGYTF. The rearrangement uses TRBV24-1 and TRBJ1-2; 12 nucleotides agree with TRBD1. The germline CDR1 and CDR2 sequences are KGHDR and SFDVKD. The CDR3 is 15 residues long. The junction had 4 bases not matched to a gene; V was cut back by 3 bases and J by 6 bases.

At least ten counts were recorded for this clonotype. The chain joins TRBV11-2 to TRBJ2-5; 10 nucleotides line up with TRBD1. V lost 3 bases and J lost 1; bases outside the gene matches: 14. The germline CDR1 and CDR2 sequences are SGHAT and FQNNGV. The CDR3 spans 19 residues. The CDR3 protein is CASSFNRDRGFFCQETQYF. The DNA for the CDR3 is TGTGCCAGCAGCTTTAACCGGGACAGGGGTTTTTTCTGCCAAGAGACCCAGTACTTC.

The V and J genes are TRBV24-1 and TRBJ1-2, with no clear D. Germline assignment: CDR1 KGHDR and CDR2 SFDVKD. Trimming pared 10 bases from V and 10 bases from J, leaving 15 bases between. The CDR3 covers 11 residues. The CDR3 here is CATRSNEDYTF. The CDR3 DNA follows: TGTGCCACTCGTTCTAATGAGGACTACACCTTC.

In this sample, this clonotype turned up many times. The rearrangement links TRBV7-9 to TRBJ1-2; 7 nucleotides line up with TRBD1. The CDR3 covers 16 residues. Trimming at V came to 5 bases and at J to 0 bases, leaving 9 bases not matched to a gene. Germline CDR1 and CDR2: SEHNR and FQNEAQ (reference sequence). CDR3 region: CASSHPRQGANYGYTF. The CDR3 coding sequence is TGTGCCAGCAGCCACCCGAGACAGGGCGCTAACTATGGCTACACCTTC. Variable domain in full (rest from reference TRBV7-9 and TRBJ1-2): DTGVSQNPRHKITKRGQNVTFRCDPISEHNRLYWYRQTLGQGPEFLTYFQNEAQLEKSRLLSDRFSAERPKGSFSTLEIQRTEQGDSAMYLCASSHPRQGANYGYTFGSGTRLTVV.

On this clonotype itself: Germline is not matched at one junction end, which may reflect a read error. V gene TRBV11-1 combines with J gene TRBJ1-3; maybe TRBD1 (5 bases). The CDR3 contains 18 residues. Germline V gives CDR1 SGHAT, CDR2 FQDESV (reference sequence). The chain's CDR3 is CAGSLSISGGVSGNTIYF. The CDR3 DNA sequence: TGTGCCGGCAGCTTATCTATCTCGGGGGGAGTCTCTGGAAACACCATATATTTT.

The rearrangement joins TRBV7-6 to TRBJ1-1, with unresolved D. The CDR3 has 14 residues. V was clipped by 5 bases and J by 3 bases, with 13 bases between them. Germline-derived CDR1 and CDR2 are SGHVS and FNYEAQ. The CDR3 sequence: CASSLGMGDTEAFF. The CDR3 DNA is TGTGCCAGCAGCCTAGGGATGGGAGACACTGAAGCTTTCTTT.

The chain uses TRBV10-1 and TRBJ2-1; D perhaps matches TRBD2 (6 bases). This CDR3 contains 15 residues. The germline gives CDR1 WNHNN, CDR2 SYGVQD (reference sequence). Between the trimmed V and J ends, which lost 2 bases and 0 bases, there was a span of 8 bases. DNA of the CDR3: TGCGCCAGCAGTGAGGTGGAGGGCTCCTACAATGAGCAGTTCTTC. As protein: CASSEVEGSYNEQFF.

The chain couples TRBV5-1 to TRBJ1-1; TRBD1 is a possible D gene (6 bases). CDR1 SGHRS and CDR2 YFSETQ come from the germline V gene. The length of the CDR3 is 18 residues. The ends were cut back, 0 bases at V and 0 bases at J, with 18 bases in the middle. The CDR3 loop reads CASSLDQGTISMNTEAFF. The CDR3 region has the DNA TGCGCCAGCAGCTTGGACCAGGGGACCATCTCTATGAACACTGAAGCTTTCTTT. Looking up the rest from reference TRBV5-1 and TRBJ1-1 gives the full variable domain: KAGVTQTPRYLIKTRGQQVTLSCSPISGHRSVSWYQQTPGQGLQFLFEYFSETQRNKGNFPGRFSGRQFSNSRSEMNVSTLELGDSALYLCASSLDQGTISMNTEAFFGQGTRLTVV.

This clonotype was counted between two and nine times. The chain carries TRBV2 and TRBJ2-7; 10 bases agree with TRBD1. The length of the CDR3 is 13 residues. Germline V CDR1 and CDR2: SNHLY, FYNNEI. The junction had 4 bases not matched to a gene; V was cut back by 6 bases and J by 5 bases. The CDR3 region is CASRPDRGNEQYF. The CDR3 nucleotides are TGTGCCAGCAGACCGGACAGGGGGAACGAGCAGTACTTC.